Sequencing of this TCR beta chain was carried out in a study of blood T cell repertoires in COVID-19. Across the whole study: Specimens from acute and convalescent COVID-19 originated in the United States, Italy and Spain. PBMCs, B-cell-depleted T cells, or T cells provided the cDNA or gDNA that made up the material.

Per the original methods: Using reference gene primer amplification, nucleated cell counts were estimated. This table comes from immunoSEQ multiplex PCR, and its TCRdb copy is limited to in-frame clones, with some not included. V and J calls and clone size are those listed in that table; D and trimming were worked out from the DNA. The sample includes about 140,000 clones, 84% of them seen just once. The receptor comes from a human donor in a cohort sampled during active COVID-19. Sequenced sample: peripheral blood.

CDR3: CAAKSLAGANTGELFF. The DNA of the CDR3 is TGTGCCGCAAAATCCTTAGCGGGGGCGAACACCGGGGAGCTGTTTTTT. The chain is built from TRBV19 and TRBJ2-2, with TRBD2 identical over 9 bases. Germline trimming cut 11 bases from V and 0 bases from J; bases unmatched to any gene: 10. Germline assignment: CDR1 LNHDA and CDR2 SQIVND (reference sequence). The CDR3 length is 16 residues.